The T cell receptor beta chain described here comes from a study of CXCR3-negative and CXCR3-positive naive CD8 T cells. Study findings and constraints: TRB CDR3 properties served as the basis for inferring TCR strength, and surface CD5 was comparable between naive subsets. Naive cells with CXCR3 showed TRB CDR3s that were more hydrophobic than those in CXCR3-negative naive cells. Similar TRBV-TRBJ gene usage was seen in naive CXCR3-negative and CXCR3-positive cells, but not in memory cells.

The naive CD8+ gate required CD45RO-CCR7+CD27+CD95- phenotype. With regard to this clonotype: Antigen: not known.

CDR1 and CDR2 from the germline V gene are MGHRA and YSYEKL. The CDR3 has 14 residues. TRB cDNA was prepared as libraries by UMI-labeled 5' RACE. Each CDR3 protein gets one entry in TCRdb, which reprocessed the 5' RACE reads and gives no DNA. This table lists over 100,000 distinct CDR3 sequences. Specimen: naive CXCR3+ CD8+ T cells from blood. The subset is: CD45RO-CCR7+CD27+CD95- naive CD8+ T cells expressing CXCR3 (TNR3+). The sequence derives from a human donor in good health. Some clones in this sample may be carry-over from other donors' samples. The chain couples TRBV4-1 to TRBJ2-3; TCRdb names TRBD1, which stays unverified in the absence of DNA. The CDR3 loop is CASSQKGRTDTQYF.